This entry features one TCR beta chain sequence. The antigen remains undetermined. Germline CDR1 and CDR2: SGHAT and FQDESV (reference sequence). This CDR3 contains 15 residues. Trimming shortened V by 1 base and J by 1 base, and 10 bases separated the two germline ends. This sample is drawn from a study of yellow fever vaccine responses in identical twins. Study-level findings and limits: On the reported evidence, twins' vaccine T cell responses seemed partly convergent and partly personalized.

TCRdb redid the calling of the RT-PCR reads with MiXCR, one entry per CDR3 protein. This sample has approximately 2,800 distinct CDR3 sequences, with roughly 90% found just once. The starting material was T cells from blood (PBMCs), unsorted or a sorted subset (not recorded which), obtained before or after yellow fever vaccination (not recorded which). This receptor was obtained from a female donor who received the yellow fever vaccine. This sequence joins TRBV11-1 and TRBJ1-1; D gene uncertain. The CDR3: CASSLVGQPNTEAFF. In DNA form, the CDR3 reads TGTGCCAGCAGCTTAGTCGGGCAGCCGAACACTGAAGCTTTCTTT.